The T cell receptor beta chain under discussion was sequenced for a study of a mutant IDH1 vaccine in newly diagnosed glioma. For the study at large: There were approximately 62% males and around 40% females among treated patients, whose mean age was roughly 40 years. Before enrollment, patients got radiotherapy alone, temozolomide alone, or mostly the combination.

Study observations and caveats: Pseudoprogression seemingly bore no relation to changes in top peripheral T cell clonotypes.

Profiled with immunoSEQ multiplex PCR; TCRdb holds only in-frame clones, not every one. Counted here are about 29,000 clones, over 60% occurring once; the ten biggest clones make up more than 6.5%. Time point denoted: week 35, safety follow-up. Vaccinated patients received 300 ug of mutant IDH1 20-mer peptide per dose, with topical imiquimod. The donors' diagnosis was new WHO grade 3 or 4 astrocytoma that was IDH1-mutant and ATRX-lost. This clone was seen more than once but under ten times. No antigen is known for it. The sequence was obtained from a man aged 45-65 years with glioma. The sequences come from PBMCs, collected from a glioma patient whose treatment included an IDH1 peptide vaccine.

The CDR3: CASSLDAGTEAFF. In nucleotides, the CDR3 is TGTGCCAGCAGCTTGGATGCGGGCACTGAAGCTTTCTTT. The chain carries TRBV7-8 and TRBJ1-1; D not certain. This CDR3 spans 13 amino acids. Germline V gene lookup returns CDR1 SGHVS and CDR2 FQNEAQ. Trimming stripped 3 bases from V and 4 bases from J, with 9 bases between.